This TCR beta chain was sequenced for a study of cytomegalovirus exposure and HLA in healthy donors (dated by TCRdb to about 2017). Some background on the complete study: According to an earlier analysis of around 600 of the donors, some 180 million T cells yielded approximately 120 million unique TCR beta sequences and 276 Gb of sequence data. A later genetic analysis used genome-wide SNP genotypes for about 60% of the 666 donors, treating that subset as a discovery cohort. Using immunosequencing, the study profiled T cell repertoires from 666 subjects and related those repertoires to cytomegalovirus serostatus. Rather than drawing on any new phenotypic data, the later analysis identified candidate immune exposures from TCR beta sequences and the way those sequences occurred across donors. The study aimed to test whether signatures of past pathogen exposure could be identified by cataloging public T cell receptors. Both class I and class II loci were covered by HLA typing, at four-digit resolution. Every discovery cohort repertoire had been produced on one sequencing platform. High-throughput TCR immunosequencing, statistical association of individual TCRs with disease status, and machine learning were combined to predict cytomegalovirus infection status. Approximately 300 gigabases of sequencing data and about 92 million unique TCR sequences made up an early release that covered approximately 650 HLA-typed donors. To study patterns of TCR occurrence, a later analysis re-analyzed previously published TCR beta repertoires from 666 donors and added high-resolution HLA genotyping. Of the roughly 400 genotyped donors, 81% fell in the genetic ancestry cluster associated with self-reported Caucasian donors. Alongside the repertoire data, information on donor age, sex, ethnicity and CMV serostatus was compiled. Typing coverage differed by locus: A, B, C, DRB1 and DQB1 were typed in about 629-640 donors, DQA1 in about 500, DPA1 in 600 to 610, and DPB1 in approximately 450. Across approximately 400 genotyped donors of the cohort, an average of approximately 220,000 unique TCR beta nucleotide sequences per donor were sequenced, and 15% to 20% of those sequences were non-productive. Because of strong linkage in the cohort, roughly 5 DR-DQ haplotypes were treated as single units for association and clustering. An earlier analysis of 587 of the donors used high-throughput TCR beta sequencing to judge whether each TCR beta V gene segment behaved as functional or pseudogenic. In addition to the first cohort of about 650 subjects, a separate validation cohort of over 90 different subjects was used.

This clone was recorded only once. Its antigen has not been determined. Per-nucleotide qualities are absent, and no much larger clonotype sits a single base away. General study outcomes and caveats: In a later genetic analysis, a missense DCLRE1C variant was associated with V-gene and J-gene trimming of TCR beta chains, and the association was replicated in an independent cohort. In a later analysis, HLA-associated TCR beta chains were found to be more clonally expanded and to have lower generation probabilities than equally common non-associated chains. In an earlier analysis of around 600 of the donors, most TCR beta V segments appeared in productive rearrangements about 87% or about 30% of the time, broadly matching IMGT annotations. Strong co-occurrence of HLA alleles, especially DR and DQ, made assigning TCR associations to individual alleles difficult. In this cohort, only TCR beta chains were sequenced, and detectable features were limited by the absence of alpha or paired-chain data. In a later genetic analysis, fewer N-insertions in productive TCRs were reported among donors in an Asian-associated ancestry cluster than the roughly 700-donor mean. Because the 87-base-pair reads could not distinguish some IMGT-functional V segments, including TRBV6-2 and TRBV6-3, those segments were excluded. Most TCR sequences were seen in very few donors, while some public TCRs were found in many individuals. Because HLA typing was unavailable for some donors at each locus, only the typed subset was used in association tests. The earlier analysis of about 600 of the donors excluded 15 to 20 rarely observed V segments, including chromosome 9 orphons, because counts were too low. In a later analysis, TCR association rates were found to vary across HLA loci, with the most associated TCRs seen for DRB1 alleles and the fewest for HLA-C alleles. In a later analysis, most CMV-associated TCR beta chains were found to appear HLA-restricted, with HLA associations seemingly driven largely by CMV exposure. Immune exposure information for the cohort was limited to CMV serostatus. The study listed 150 to 200 TCR beta chains as associated with cytomegalovirus. According to the authors, the approach could potentially be generalized to other disease states and immunological phenotypes. A later analysis associated 16,951 TCR beta sequences with specific HLA alleles at a false discovery rate of 0.05. The classifier was reported to diagnose cytomegalovirus status with high specificity and sensitivity in both the original and validation cohorts. A cluster of highly shared sequence variants was judged likely to represent a technical artifact of the sequencing pipeline. Three of the identified cytomegalovirus-associated TCR beta chains were confirmed in vitro to be specific for cytomegalovirus antigens. Linkage disequilibrium might explain the correlated functional status among segregating V segments, but an unknown experimental factor could not be ruled out. The presence/absence analyses assumed that sequencing depth was roughly uniform across donors, and that assumption may not be true. A further reported finding was that TCR beta sequences accurately predicted the HLA-A and HLA-B alleles for most subjects in the first cohort. A later analysis reported that several top co-occurrence clusters appeared linked to parvovirus B19, influenza, CMV and Epstein-Barr virus.

Taken from the germline V gene (reference sequence), the CDR1 and CDR2 loops are SEHNR and FQNEAQ. Including the terminal cysteine and phenylalanine, the CDR3 comprises 17 residues. Only the CDR3 part of the read is kept: 51 bases, read in frame from the first base. Cut back by 5 bases and 8 bases, the V and J ends lie 26 bases apart. The method behind the library was the immunoSEQ multiplex PCR assay. For the multiplex PCR, a mixture combining 60 forward primers for TCR Vbeta segments and 13 reverse primers for TCR Jbeta segments was used. The CDR3 region of rearranged TCR beta genes was amplified from genomic DNA by a multiplex PCR assay. The amplified TCR beta libraries were sequenced on the Illumina HiSeq System as 87-base-pair reads. The authors processed their data as follows. Across the 500 to 700 repertoires, a later analysis counted 60 million to 90 million unique TCR beta chains, about 10 million of which were shared by at least two donors. Raw reads were error-corrected and collapsed into unique sequences with a nearest-neighbor algorithm that merged closely related sequences to remove PCR and sequencing errors. Alignment of CDR3 sequences to IMGT reference sequences was used to assign V, D and J gene segments. Each retained sequence needed at least a six-nucleotide match to both a V gene segment and a J gene segment. A rearrangement was called productive if the CDR3 had no stop codons and remained in frame with V and J, and every other rearrangement was called non-productive. CDR3 was defined by IMGT convention, running from the second conserved V-encoded cysteine to the conserved J-encoded phenylalanine. The earlier analysis of 587 of the donors excluded any sequence lacking an unambiguous match to a single V gene segment. An earlier analysis of approximately 590 of the donors classified V segments as functional when productive rearrangements were above 56.7% and as segregating when the standard deviation between donors was above 5%. A statistical classification framework was developed to diagnose cytomegalovirus status using the catalog of TCR beta chain sequences. V and J gene assignment, in a later analysis, came from comparing TCR nucleotide sequences with IMGT/GENE-DB human TR gene sequences. Using the TCRdist pipeline, a later analysis assigned CDR3 sequences along with most-parsimonious VDJ recombination scenarios. In a later analysis, every TCR beta chain was defined by the combination of its CDR3 amino acid sequence and its V-gene family, and reads without a unique V-gene family were dropped. A later analysis removed 450 to 600 highly shared, low-generation-probability nucleotide sequences to deal with suspected cross-contamination and a sequencing artifact. In a later analysis, a clonal expansion index was calculated for each public chain from normalized within-repertoire ranks of inferred template counts. Generation probabilities in a later analysis came from a VDJ recombination model fitted to out-of-frame rearrangements, and those results were checked against IGoR. In a later analysis, hypergeometric tests were used to score TCR-TCR, TCR-HLA and TCR-CMV co-occurrence, with a repertoire-size bias correction applied to TCR pairs. To estimate false discovery rates, a later analysis permuted the HLA or CMV assignments 20 times. In a later analysis, co-occurring TCRs were grouped using DBSCAN, and TCRdist sequence similarity was added for clustering within HLA-allele-positive subsets. Repertoires with fewer than 30,000 or more than 120,000 public chains were left out of co-occurrence clustering, as were roughly five repertoires with anomalous nucleotide sharing. Entries here come from immuneACCESS through TCRdb and include only in-frame sequences with V and J called. Some clones fail to appear in such tables; in the studies checked, an unresolved V gene covers under half of the shortfall, and the cause of the remainder is unknown. V and J calls and clone size are as listed in that table; D and trimming were resolved from the DNA. The sample data list more than 120,000 clones, and around 80% of these were observed just once. The ten largest clonotypes hold 2.5% to 3% of the sample.

In total, around 600 healthy bone marrow donors made up the cohort. At the time of sampling, all cohort members were nominally healthy, though unrecorded immune exposures were likely present. The donor was CMV seronegative and was included in the group of around 320 seronegative cohort members. A peripheral blood sample was collected from each donor, and TCR beta sequencing was performed on peripheral blood mononuclear cells. The Qiagen DNeasy Blood Extraction Kit was used to extract genomic DNA from the blood cell samples. The sequence was obtained from a woman between 25 and 40 years old in good health and CMV-seronegative. The sequencing input was PBMCs. The sequence links TRBV7-9 to TRBJ2-3, and TRBD1 may be the D gene, going by 7 matching bases. This receptor carries the CDR3 CASSPERRGRSHGTQYF. The nucleotide sequence is TGTGCCAGCAGCCCCGAAAGGAGGGGGCGGTCGCATGGTACGCAGTATTTT.